The clone carrying this TCR beta chain appeared many times. V was clipped by 4 bases and J by 8 bases, with 18 bases between them. There are 15 residues in the CDR3. TCRdb ran MiXCR on the RT-PCR reads and lists one entry per CDR3 protein. The repertoire holds about 680,000 distinct CDR3 sequences, 13% to 15% seen once, with about 3.6% in the top ten. This TCR came from a female donor in good health, serving as a healthy control. The chain is built from TRBV12-3 or TRBV12-4 and TRBJ2-4; D might be TRBD1 (5 bases). The sequenced material came from memory CD4+ T cells from blood. This chain's CDR3 is CASSYQGRPGHIQYF. In DNA form, the CDR3 reads TGTGCCAGCAGTTATCAAGGCCGGCCAGGGCACATTCAGTACTTC.